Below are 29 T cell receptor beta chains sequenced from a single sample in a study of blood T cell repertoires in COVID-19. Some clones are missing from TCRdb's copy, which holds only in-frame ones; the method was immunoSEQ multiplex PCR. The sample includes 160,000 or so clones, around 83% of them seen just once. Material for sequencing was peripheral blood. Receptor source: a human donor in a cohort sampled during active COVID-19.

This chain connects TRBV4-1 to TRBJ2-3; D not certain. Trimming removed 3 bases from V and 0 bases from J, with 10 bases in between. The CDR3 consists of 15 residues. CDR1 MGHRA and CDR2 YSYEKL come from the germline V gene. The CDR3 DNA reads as TGCGCCAGCAGCCATTCGGGTTTCAGCACAGATACGCAGTATTTT. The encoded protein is CASSHSGFSTDTQYF.

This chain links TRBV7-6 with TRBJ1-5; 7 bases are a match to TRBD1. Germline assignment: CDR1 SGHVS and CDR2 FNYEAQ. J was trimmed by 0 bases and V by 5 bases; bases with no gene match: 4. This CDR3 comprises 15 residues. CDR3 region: CASSQGQYSNQPQHF. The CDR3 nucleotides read TGTGCCAGCAGCCAGGGACAGTATAGCAATCAGCCCCAGCATTTT.

CDR3 coding DNA: TGTGCCAGTTGGGGGACAGCCACGTACGAGCAGTACTTC. It specifies CASWGTATYEQYF. The J gene is TRBJ2-7, the V gene TRBV27; TRBD1 matches at 7 bases. V shed 9 bases, J shed 4 bases, and the junction held 9 bases outside the gene matches. The CDR3 consists of 13 residues. Per germline, CDR1 MNHEY and CDR2 SMNVEV (reference sequence).

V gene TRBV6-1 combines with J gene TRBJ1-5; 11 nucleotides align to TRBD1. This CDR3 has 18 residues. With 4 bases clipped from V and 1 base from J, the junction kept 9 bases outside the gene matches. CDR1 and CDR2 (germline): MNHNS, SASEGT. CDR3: CASSVTGTGGMSNQPQHF. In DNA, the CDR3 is TGTGCCAGCAGTGTTACAGGGACAGGGGGTATGAGCAATCAGCCCCAGCATTTT.

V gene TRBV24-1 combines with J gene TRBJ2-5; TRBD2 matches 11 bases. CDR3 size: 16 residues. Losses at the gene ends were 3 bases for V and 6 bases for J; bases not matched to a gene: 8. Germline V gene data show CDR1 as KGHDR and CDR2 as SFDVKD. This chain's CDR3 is CATSDALAGGRKTQYF. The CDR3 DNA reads TGTGCCACCAGTGATGCCCTAGCGGGAGGCCGAAAGACCCAGTACTTC.

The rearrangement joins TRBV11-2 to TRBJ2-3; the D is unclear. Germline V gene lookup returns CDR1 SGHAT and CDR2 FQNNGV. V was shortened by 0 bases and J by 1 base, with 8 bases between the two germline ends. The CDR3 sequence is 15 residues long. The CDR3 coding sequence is TGTGCCAGCAGCTTAGACGCGGCGGGCACAGATACGCAGTATTTT. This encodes CASSLDAAGTDTQYF.

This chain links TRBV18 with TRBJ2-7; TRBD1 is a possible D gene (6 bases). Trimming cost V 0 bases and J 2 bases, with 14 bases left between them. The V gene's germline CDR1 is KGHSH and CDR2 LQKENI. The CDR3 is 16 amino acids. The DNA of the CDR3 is TGTGCCAGCTCACCACCAGGCAGGGGAAACCCCTACGAGCAGTACTTC. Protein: CASSPPGRGNPYEQYF.

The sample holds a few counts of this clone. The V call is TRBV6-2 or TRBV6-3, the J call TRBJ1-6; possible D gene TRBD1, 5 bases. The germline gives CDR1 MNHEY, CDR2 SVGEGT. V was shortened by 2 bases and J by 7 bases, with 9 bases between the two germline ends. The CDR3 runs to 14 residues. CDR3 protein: CASSYVGGNSPLHF. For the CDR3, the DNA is TGTGCCAGCAGTTACGTGGGGGGGAATTCACCCCTCCACTTT.

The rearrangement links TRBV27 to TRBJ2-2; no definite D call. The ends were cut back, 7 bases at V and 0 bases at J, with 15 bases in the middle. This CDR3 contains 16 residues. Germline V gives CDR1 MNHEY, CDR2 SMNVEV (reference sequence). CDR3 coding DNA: TGTGCCAGCATTCCCCCCCGGTACTCGAACACCGGGGAGCTGTTTTTT. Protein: CASIPPRYSNTGELFF.

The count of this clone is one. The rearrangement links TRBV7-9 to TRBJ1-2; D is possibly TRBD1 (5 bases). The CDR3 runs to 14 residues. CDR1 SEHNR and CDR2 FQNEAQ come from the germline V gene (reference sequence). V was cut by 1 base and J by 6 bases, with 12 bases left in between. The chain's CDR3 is CASSLDLSGHGYTF. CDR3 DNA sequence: TGTGCCAGCAGCTTAGATCTGTCAGGGCATGGCTACACCTTC.

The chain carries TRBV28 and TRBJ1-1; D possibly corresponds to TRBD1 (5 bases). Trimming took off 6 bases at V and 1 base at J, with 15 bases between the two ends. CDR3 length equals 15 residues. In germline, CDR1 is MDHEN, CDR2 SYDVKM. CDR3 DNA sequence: TGTGCCAGCAGGCCAATGGGGGGTGGGAACACTGAAGCTTTCTTT. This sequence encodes CASRPMGGGNTEAFF.

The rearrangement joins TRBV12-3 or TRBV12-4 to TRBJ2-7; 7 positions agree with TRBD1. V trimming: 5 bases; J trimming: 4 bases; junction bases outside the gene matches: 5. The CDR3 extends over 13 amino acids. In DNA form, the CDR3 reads TGTGCCAGCAGTCGGGACAGTCTATACGAGCAGTACTTC. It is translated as CASSRDSLYEQYF.

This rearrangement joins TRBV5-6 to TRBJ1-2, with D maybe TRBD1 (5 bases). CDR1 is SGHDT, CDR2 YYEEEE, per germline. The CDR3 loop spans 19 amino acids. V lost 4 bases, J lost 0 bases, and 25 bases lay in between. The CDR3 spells CASSPLRGTRTRPNYGYTF. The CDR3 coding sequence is TGTGCCAGCAGCCCTCTCCGCGGGACTCGTACTAGACCTAACTATGGCTACACCTTC.

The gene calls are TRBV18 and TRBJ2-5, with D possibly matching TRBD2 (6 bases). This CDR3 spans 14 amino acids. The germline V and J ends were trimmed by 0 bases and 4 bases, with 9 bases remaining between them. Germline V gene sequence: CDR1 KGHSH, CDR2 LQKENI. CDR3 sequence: CASSPPSGRETQYF. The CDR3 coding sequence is TGTGCCAGCTCACCACCTAGCGGCAGAGAGACCCAGTACTTC.

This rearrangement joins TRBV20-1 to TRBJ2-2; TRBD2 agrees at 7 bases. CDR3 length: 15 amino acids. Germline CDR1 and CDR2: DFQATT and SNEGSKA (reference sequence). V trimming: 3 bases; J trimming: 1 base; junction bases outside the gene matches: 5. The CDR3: CSASRPGGNTGELFF. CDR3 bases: TGCAGTGCTAGTAGGCCGGGAGGGAACACCGGGGAGCTGTTTTTT.

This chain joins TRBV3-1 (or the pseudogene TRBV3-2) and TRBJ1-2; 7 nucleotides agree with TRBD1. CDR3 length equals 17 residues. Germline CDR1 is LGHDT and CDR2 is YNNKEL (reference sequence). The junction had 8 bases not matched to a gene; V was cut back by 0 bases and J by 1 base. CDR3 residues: CASSQEHGTAINYGYTF. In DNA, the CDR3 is TGTGCCAGCAGCCAAGAGCACGGGACAGCGATTAACTATGGCTACACCTTC.

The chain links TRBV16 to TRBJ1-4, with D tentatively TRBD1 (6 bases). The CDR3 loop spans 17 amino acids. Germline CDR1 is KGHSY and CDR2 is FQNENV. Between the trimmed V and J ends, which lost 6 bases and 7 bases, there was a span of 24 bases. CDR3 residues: CASSKNYVDRSGEKLFF. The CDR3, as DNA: TGTGCCAGCAGTAAGAACTACGTGGACAGATCGGGTGAAAAACTGTTTTTT.

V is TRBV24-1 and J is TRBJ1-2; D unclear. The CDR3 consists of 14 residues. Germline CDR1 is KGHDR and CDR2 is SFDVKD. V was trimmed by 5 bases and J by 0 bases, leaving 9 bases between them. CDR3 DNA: TGTGCCACCAGTGGTGAGGGATCTAACTATGGCTACACCTTC. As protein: CATSGEGSNYGYTF.

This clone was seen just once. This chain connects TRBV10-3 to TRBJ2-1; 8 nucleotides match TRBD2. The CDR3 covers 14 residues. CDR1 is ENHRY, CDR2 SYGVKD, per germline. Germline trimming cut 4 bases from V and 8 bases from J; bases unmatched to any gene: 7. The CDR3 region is CAISGTSFNDEQFF. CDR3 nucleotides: TGTGCCATCAGTGGGACTAGCTTCAACGATGAGCAGTTCTTC.

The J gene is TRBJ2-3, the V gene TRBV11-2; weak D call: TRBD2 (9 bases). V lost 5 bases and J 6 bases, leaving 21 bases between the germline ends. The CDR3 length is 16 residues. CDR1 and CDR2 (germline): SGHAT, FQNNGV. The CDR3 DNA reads TGTGCCAGCAGCCCAGGGGGCGGGAGGGCCACGGATACGCAGTATTTT. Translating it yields CASSPGGGRATDTQYF.

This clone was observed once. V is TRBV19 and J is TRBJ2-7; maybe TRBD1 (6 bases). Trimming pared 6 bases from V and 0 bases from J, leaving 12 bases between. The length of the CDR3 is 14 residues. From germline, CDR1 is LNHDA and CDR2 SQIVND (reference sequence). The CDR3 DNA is TGTGCCAGTAGCCCCCTGGACAGCTCCTACGAGCAGTACTTC. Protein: CASSPLDSSYEQYF.

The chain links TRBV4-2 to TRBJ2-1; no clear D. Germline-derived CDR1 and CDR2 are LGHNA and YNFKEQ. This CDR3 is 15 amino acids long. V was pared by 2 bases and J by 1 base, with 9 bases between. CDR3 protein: CASSQNGPSYNEQFF. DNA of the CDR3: TGTGCCAGCAGCCAAAATGGGCCTTCCTACAATGAGCAGTTCTTC.

The CDR3 DNA sequence: TGCGCCAGCAGCCAAGATAGGGGCAGCTCTGGGGCCAACGTCCTGACTTTC. Translating it yields CASSQDRGSSGANVLTF. The gene calls are TRBV4-3 and TRBJ2-6; possible D gene TRBD1, 5 bases. Trimming took 0 bases from V and 0 from J, leaving 9 bases between them. CDR3 size: 17 residues. Per the germline V gene, CDR1 is LGHNA and CDR2 is YSLEER.

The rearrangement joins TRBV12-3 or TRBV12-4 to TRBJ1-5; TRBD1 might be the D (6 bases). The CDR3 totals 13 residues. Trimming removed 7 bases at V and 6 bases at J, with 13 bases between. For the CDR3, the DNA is TGTGCCAGCACCGATCAGGGGACTCAGCCCCAGCATTTT. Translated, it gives CASTDQGTQPQHF.

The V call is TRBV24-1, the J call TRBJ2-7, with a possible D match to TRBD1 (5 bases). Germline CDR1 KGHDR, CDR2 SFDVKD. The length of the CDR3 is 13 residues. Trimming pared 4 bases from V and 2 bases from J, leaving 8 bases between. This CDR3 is CATSDQGTYEQYF. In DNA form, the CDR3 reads TGTGCCACCAGTGACCAGGGCACCTACGAGCAGTACTTC.

CDR3 loop: CASSSGLAGRSSYEQYF. In DNA, the CDR3 is TGTGCCAGCAGTTCGGGACTAGCGGGACGAAGCTCCTACGAGCAGTACTTC. The chain combines TRBV7-8 with TRBJ2-7; 13 bases line up with TRBD2. This CDR3 has 17 residues. CDR1 SGHVS and CDR2 FQNEAQ come from the germline V gene. V gave up 6 bases and J gave up 0 bases; unmatched junction bases: 8.

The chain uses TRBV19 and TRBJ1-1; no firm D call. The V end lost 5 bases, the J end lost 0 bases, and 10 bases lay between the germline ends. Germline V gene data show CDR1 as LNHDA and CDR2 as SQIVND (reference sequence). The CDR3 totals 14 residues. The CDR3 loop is CASSDGSMNTEAFF. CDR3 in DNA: TGTGCCAGTAGTGACGGGTCAATGAACACTGAAGCTTTCTTT.

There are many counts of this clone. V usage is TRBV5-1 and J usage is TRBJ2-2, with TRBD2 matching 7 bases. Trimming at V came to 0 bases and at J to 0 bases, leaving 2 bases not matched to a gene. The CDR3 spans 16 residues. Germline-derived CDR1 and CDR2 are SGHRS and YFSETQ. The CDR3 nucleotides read TGCGCCAGCAGCTTGGACGGGGGGACGAACACCGGGGAGCTGTTTTTT. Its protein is CASSLDGGTNTGELFF.

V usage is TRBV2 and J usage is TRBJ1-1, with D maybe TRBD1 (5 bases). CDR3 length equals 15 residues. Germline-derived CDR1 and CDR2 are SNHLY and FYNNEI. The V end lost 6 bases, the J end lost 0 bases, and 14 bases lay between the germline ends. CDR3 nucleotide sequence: TGTGCCAGCAGGGACGCGGGACTGATGAACACTGAAGCTTTCTTT. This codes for CASRDAGLMNTEAFF.